Presented here are 21 T cell receptor beta chains from one specimen sequenced in a study of T-cell reconstitution after alpha-beta-depleted transplantation in children. Unique molecular identifiers tagged the TCRbeta library. Each CDR3 protein is one row after TCRdb ran MiXCR on the PCR reads. This sample has 280,000 or so distinct CDR3 sequences, with 11% found just once. This material consisted of peripheral blood, taken 180 days after TCRalphabeta/CD19-depleted stem cell transplant. These receptors all come from a male patient between 2 and 15 years old who had a stem cell transplant for chronic granulomatous disease, so the T cells may come from the graft donor.

This clonotype was seen a few times. This chain uses TRBV18 with TRBJ2-5; maybe TRBD1 (6 bases). The CDR3 is 15 amino acids. Per germline, CDR1 KGHSH and CDR2 LQKENI. V lost 0 bases, J lost 5 bases, and 13 bases lay in between. Here the CDR3 reads CASSPPTGLRETQYF. The CDR3 nucleotides are TGTGCCAGCTCACCACCGACAGGCTTACGGGAGACCCAGTACTTC.

This clonotype was recorded many times. This chain links TRBV7-2 with TRBJ2-5; perhaps TRBD2 as D (7 bases). This CDR3 spans 15 amino acids. Trimming took 5 bases from V and 3 from J, leaving 16 bases between them. The germline CDR1 and CDR2 sequences are SGHTA and FQGNSA. CDR3 nucleotides: TGTGCCAGCAGCCCCCATAGGGGGAGGGAAGAGACCCAGTACTTC. Translated, it gives CASSPHRGREETQYF.

The chain joins TRBV27 to TRBJ2-7, with D unresolved. This CDR3 has 13 amino acids. Per the germline V gene, CDR1 is MNHEY and CDR2 is SMNVEV (reference sequence). The ends were cut back, 3 bases at V and 9 bases at J, with 15 bases in the middle. CDR3 in DNA: TGTGCCAGCAGTTTTCTTACCAACCCCGCGCAGTACTTC. Amino acids: CASSFLTNPAQYF.

This clonotype was seen ten or more times. J is TRBJ2-7 and V is TRBV6-2 or TRBV6-3; TRBD1 agrees at 9 bases. After removal of 7 bases from V and 2 bases from J, the junction contained 12 bases not matched to a gene. The CDR3 totals 16 residues. Germline assignment: CDR1 MNHEY and CDR2 SVGEGT. CDR3 amino acids: CASNAPPGQGPYEQYF. Here the CDR3 DNA reads TGTGCCAGCAACGCACCACCGGGACAGGGACCCTACGAGCAGTACTTC.

This clonotype was counted many times. This rearrangement joins TRBV28 to TRBJ2-3, with TRBD1 matching 8 bases. Trimming cost V 3 bases and J 3 bases; bases outside gene matches: 5. This CDR3 has 15 residues. The germline gives CDR1 MDHEN, CDR2 SYDVKM. CDR3 in amino acids: CASSFSGTGTDTQYF. The CDR3 coding sequence is TGTGCCAGCAGTTTCTCCGGGACAGGTACAGATACGCAGTATTTT. The full variable domain, with the rest looked up from reference TRBV28 and TRBJ2-3, is DVKVTQSSRYLVKRTGEKVFLECVQDMDHENMFWYRQDPGLGLRLIYFSYDVKMKEKGDIPEGYSVSREKKERFSLILESASTNQTSMYLCASSFSGTGTDTQYFGPGTRLTVL.

This clonotype came up many times. The CDR3 nucleotides read TGTGCCAGCAGCCAAGTTACAGCGGGGGCCCACAATGAGCAGTTCTTC. Encoded protein: CASSQVTAGAHNEQFF. The chain joins TRBV3-1 to TRBJ2-1; 8 bases align to TRBD2. CDR3 length equals 16 residues. Germline CDR1 is LGHDT and CDR2 is YNNKEL (reference sequence). V dropped 1 base and J dropped 5; count of bases not matched to a gene: 7.

The rearrangement joins TRBV29-1 to TRBJ2-7; 8 bases agree with TRBD1. V shed 8 bases, J shed 2 bases, and the junction held 5 bases outside the gene matches. This CDR3 is 12 amino acids long. Germline CDR1 SQVTM, CDR2 ANQGSEA. The CDR3 here is CSPGQATYEQYF. Written as DNA, the CDR3 is TGCAGCCCGGGACAGGCGACCTACGAGCAGTACTTC.

This chain links TRBV4-1 with TRBJ2-3; D is unclear. This CDR3 is built from 16 residues. Trimming pared 0 bases from V and 2 bases from J, leaving 12 bases between. The germline CDR1 and CDR2 sequences are MGHRA and YSYEKL. The CDR3 DNA is TGCGCCAGCAGCCAAGAGGATGGAACCTCCACAGATACGCAGTATTTT. Translated, it gives CASSQEDGTSTDTQYF.

This clonotype was picked up many times. This sequence joins TRBV12-3 or TRBV12-4 and TRBJ2-7; D is possibly TRBD2 (6 bases). The V end was cut by 6 bases, the J end by 4 bases, with 13 bases between. The CDR3 runs 13 residues. In nucleotides, the CDR3 is TGTGCCAGCAGGCCGGGGCTAGCGTACGAGCAGTACTTC. Its protein product is CASRPGLAYEQYF.

This clonotype was counted at least ten times. This sequence joins TRBV6-5 and TRBJ2-7, with 11 bases lining up with TRBD2. This CDR3 has 15 residues. V lost 6 bases to trimming and J lost 3 bases; unmatched junction nucleotides: 7. CDR1 is MNHEY, CDR2 SVGAGI, per germline. CDR3 amino acids: CASRPGLAVYYEQYF. CDR3 nucleotides: TGTGCCAGCAGACCGGGACTAGCGGTCTACTACGAGCAGTACTTC.

This clonotype was seen at least ten times. This sequence joins TRBV27 and TRBJ2-3, with D hard to call. V was clipped by 5 bases and J by 8 bases, with 17 bases between them. Germline CDR1 MNHEY, CDR2 SMNVEV (reference sequence). This CDR3 contains 14 residues. The CDR3 DNA follows: TGTGCCAGCAGTCCCCGTATACCTCGTCGTACGCAGTATTTT. It yields the protein CASSPRIPRRTQYF.

On this clonotype: A much larger clonotype is one base distant, so this may be a read error. The J gene is TRBJ2-5, the V gene TRBV5-5; D is uncertain. Germline CDR1 is SGHKS and CDR2 is YYEKEE (reference sequence). V shed 4 bases and J shed 3 bases, with 16 bases lying between them. There are 15 residues in the CDR3. Here the CDR3 DNA reads TGTGCCAGCAGCCTGCTCGACACTCAAGAAGAGACCCAGTACTTC. It translates to CASSLLDTQEETQYF.

Ten or more counts support this clonotype. V and J are TRBV12-3 or TRBV12-4 and TRBJ2-5, with D tentatively TRBD2 (6 bases). The CDR3 covers 14 residues. With 3 bases removed from V and 0 bases from J, the gap between germline ends came to 8 bases. CDR3 in amino acids: CASSFGGNQETQYF. The CDR3 DNA is TGTGCCAGCAGTTTCGGGGGAAACCAAGAGACCCAGTACTTC.

This clonotype has just a few counts. This chain connects TRBV14 to TRBJ2-1, with a weak D call TRBD2 (6 bases). The CDR3 is 13 amino acids. Trimming removed 0 bases from V and 11 bases from J, with 11 bases in between. Germline V gene data show CDR1 as SGHDN and CDR2 as FVKESK. The CDR3 region has the DNA TGTGCCAGCAGCCAAGATCTGGGAGGTCAGCAGTTCTTC. Its protein product is CASSQDLGGQQFF.

This clonotype has at least ten counts. The V call is TRBV11-2, the J call TRBJ1-3, with D unresolved. The germline gives CDR1 SGHAT, CDR2 FQNNGV. The V end was cut by 4 bases, the J end by 5 bases, with 21 bases between. CDR3 length: 17 residues. CDR3 nucleotides: TGTGCCAGCAGCTCAACCTTGTCTGGGGTCGATAGAAACACCATATATTTT. This sequence encodes CASSSTLSGVDRNTIYF. Supplemented by reference TRBV11-2 and TRBJ1-3, the full variable domain reads EAGVAQSPRYKIIEKRQSVAFWCNPISGHATLYWYQQILGQGPKLLIQFQNNGVVDDSQLPKDRFSAERLKGVDSTLKIQPAKLEDSAVYLCASSSTLSGVDRNTIYFGEGSWLTVV.

This clonotype was seen a few times. The chain uses TRBV24-1 and TRBJ1-5; the D is unclear. This CDR3 is built from 12 residues. V was trimmed by 4 bases and J by 7 bases, leaving 7 bases between them. CDR1 is KGHDR, CDR2 SFDVKD, per germline. As DNA, the CDR3 is TGTGCCACCAGTGACGGAATACAGCCCCAGCATTTT. Translation gives CATSDGIQPQHF.

The table lists this clonotype with many counts. A read error may explain this, as a much larger clone is one base away. The chain is built from TRBV7-2 and TRBJ2-7; D unclear. Germline V gene sequence: CDR1 SGHTA, CDR2 FQGNSA. The CDR3 loop spans 12 amino acids. Trimming took off 0 bases at V and 2 bases at J, with 2 bases between the two ends. The CDR3 DNA reads as TGTGCCAGCAGCTTAGCGGCCTACGAGCAGTACTTC. This encodes CASSLAAYEQYF.

In its sample, this clonotype was seen many times. The gene calls are TRBV29-1 and TRBJ2-7; D is uncertain. The germline V gene encodes CDR1 SQVTM and CDR2 ANQGSEA. CDR3 length: 12 residues. V lost 6 bases and J 1 base, leaving 10 bases between the germline ends. The DNA for the CDR3 is TGCAGCGTCCAACAGAAGTCCTACGAGCAGTACTTC. Protein sequence: CSVQQKSYEQYF.

Ten or more counts support this clonotype. This chain links TRBV2 with TRBJ2-1; 10 bases agree with TRBD2. This CDR3 comprises 14 residues. V dropped 7 bases and J dropped 5; count of bases not matched to a gene: 5. Germline V gene data show CDR1 as SNHLY and CDR2 as FYNNEI. Here the CDR3 reads CASISTSGHNEQFF. As DNA, the CDR3 is TGTGCCAGCATCTCGACTAGCGGGCACAATGAGCAGTTCTTC. Variable domain in full (rest from reference TRBV2 and TRBJ2-1): EPEVTQTPSHQVTQMGQEVILRCVPISNHLYFYWYRQILGQKVEFLVSFYNNEISEKSEIFDDQFSVERPDGSNFTLKIRSTKLEDSAMYFCASISTSGHNEQFFGPGTRLTVL.

At least ten counts were recorded for this clonotype. The chain joins TRBV18 to TRBJ2-7, with D perhaps matching TRBD1 (6 bases). Germline V gene lookup returns CDR1 KGHSH and CDR2 LQKENI. The CDR3 loop spans 12 amino acids. V was pared by 5 bases and J by 5 bases, with 10 bases between. The CDR3 nucleotides read TGTGCCAGCTCAACAGGGTCCCACGAGCAGTACTTC. It translates to CASSTGSHEQYF.

This clonotype was observed at least ten times. The chain couples TRBV20-1 to TRBJ1-4; possibly TRBD1 for D (6 bases). The CDR3 sequence is 14 residues long. Germline CDR1 is DFQATT and CDR2 is SNEGSKA (reference sequence). V was trimmed by 2 bases and J by 7 bases, leaving 14 bases between them. CDR3 loop: CSARTGKEAEKLFF. The CDR3 DNA follows: TGCAGTGCTAGAACAGGGAAAGAGGCTGAAAAACTGTTTTTT.